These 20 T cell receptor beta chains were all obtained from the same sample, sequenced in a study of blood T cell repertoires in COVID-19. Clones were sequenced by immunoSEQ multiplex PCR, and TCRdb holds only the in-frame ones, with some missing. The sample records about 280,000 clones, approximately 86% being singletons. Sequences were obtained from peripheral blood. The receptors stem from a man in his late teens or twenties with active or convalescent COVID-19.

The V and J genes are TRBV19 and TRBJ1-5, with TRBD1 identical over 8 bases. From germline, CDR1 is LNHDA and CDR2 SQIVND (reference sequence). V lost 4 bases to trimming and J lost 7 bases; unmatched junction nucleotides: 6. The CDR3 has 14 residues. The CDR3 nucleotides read TGTGCCAGTAGTAGAGGACAGGGACACCAGCCCCAGCATTTT. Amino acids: CASSRGQGHQPQHF.

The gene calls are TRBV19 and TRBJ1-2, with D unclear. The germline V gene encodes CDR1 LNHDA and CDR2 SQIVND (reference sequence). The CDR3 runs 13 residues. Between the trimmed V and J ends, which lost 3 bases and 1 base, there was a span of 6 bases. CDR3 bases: TGTGCCAGTAGTATCCGGGTTAACTATGGCTACACCTTC. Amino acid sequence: CASSIRVNYGYTF.

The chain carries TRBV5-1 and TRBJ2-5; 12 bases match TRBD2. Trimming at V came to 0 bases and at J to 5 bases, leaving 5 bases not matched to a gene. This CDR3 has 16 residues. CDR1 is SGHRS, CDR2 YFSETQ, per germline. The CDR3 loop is CASSLVPSGGAETQYF. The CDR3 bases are TGCGCCAGCAGCTTGGTTCCTAGCGGGGGGGCGGAGACCCAGTACTTC.

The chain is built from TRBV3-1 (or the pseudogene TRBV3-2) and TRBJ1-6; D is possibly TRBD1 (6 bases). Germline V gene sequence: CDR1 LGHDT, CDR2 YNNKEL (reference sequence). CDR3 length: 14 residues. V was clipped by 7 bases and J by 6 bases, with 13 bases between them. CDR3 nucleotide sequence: TGTGCCAGCACGCCGGGACAACTTAATTCACCCCTCCACTTT. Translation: CASTPGQLNSPLHF.

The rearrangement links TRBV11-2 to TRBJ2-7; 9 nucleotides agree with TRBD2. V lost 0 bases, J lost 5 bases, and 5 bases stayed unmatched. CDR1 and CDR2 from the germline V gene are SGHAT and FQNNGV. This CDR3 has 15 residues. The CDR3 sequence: CASSLDRRGGHEQYF. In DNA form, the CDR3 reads TGTGCCAGCAGCTTAGATCGGCGGGGGGGCCACGAGCAGTACTTC.

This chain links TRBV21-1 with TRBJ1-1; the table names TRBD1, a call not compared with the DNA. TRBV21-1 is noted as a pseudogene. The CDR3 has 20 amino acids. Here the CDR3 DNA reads TGTGCCAGCAGCAAACACCAGCACAAACAGAGTTATACCATGAACACTGAAGCTTTCTTT. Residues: CASSKHQHKQSYTMNTEAFF.

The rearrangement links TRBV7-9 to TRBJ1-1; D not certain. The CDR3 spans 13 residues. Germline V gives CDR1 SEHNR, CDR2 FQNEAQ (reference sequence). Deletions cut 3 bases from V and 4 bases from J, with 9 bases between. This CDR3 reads CASSFGYATEAFF. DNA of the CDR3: TGTGCCAGCAGCTTCGGGTATGCCACTGAAGCTTTCTTT.

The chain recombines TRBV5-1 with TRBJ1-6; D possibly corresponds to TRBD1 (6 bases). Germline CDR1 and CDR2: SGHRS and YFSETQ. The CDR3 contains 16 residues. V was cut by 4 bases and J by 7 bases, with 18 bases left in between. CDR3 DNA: TGCGCCAGCAGCCCTTATACAGGGTTCTCAAATTCACCCCTCCACTTT. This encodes CASSPYTGFSNSPLHF. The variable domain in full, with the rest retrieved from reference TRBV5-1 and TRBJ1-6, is KAGVTQTPRYLIKTRGQQVTLSCSPISGHRSVSWYQQTPGQGLQFLFEYFSETQRNKGNFPGRFSGRQFSNSRSEMNVSTLELGDSALYLCASSPYTGFSNSPLHFGNGTRLTVT.

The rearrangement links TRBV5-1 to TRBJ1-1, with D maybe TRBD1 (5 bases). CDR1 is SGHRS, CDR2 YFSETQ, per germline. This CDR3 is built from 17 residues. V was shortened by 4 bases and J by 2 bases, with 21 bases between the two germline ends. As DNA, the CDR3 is TGCGCCAGCAGCCGGCTGCGAGGGGAGGTAGGAAACACTGAAGCTTTCTTT. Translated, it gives CASSRLRGEVGNTEAFF. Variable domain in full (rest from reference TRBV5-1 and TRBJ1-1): KAGVTQTPRYLIKTRGQQVTLSCSPISGHRSVSWYQQTPGQGLQFLFEYFSETQRNKGNFPGRFSGRQFSNSRSEMNVSTLELGDSALYLCASSRLRGEVGNTEAFFGQGTRLTVV.

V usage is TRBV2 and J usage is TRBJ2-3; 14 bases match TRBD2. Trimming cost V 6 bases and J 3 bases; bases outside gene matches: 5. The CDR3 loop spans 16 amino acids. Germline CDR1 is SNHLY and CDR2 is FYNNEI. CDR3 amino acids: CASSTGTSGGTDTQYF. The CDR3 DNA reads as TGTGCCAGCAGCACCGGGACTAGCGGGGGTACAGATACGCAGTATTTT.

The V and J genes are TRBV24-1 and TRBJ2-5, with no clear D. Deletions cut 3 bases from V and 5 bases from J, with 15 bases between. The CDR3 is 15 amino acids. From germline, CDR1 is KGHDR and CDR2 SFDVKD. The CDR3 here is CATSDPAQAEETQYF. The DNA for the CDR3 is TGTGCCACCAGTGATCCTGCCCAGGCCGAGGAGACCCAGTACTTC.

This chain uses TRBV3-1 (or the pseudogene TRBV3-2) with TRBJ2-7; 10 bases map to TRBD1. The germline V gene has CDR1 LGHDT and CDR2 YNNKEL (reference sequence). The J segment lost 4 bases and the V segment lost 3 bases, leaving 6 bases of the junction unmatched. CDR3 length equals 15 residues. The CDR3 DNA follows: TGTGCCAGCAGCCATCCGGGACAGGGGTCGTACGAGCAGTACTTC. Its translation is CASSHPGQGSYEQYF.

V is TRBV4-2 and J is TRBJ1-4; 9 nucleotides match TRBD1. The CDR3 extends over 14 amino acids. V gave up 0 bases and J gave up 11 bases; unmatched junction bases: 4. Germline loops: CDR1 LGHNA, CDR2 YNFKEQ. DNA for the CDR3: TGTGCCAGCAGCCAAGACTTCGGGACAGGGAAACTGTTTTTT. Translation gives CASSQDFGTGKLFF.

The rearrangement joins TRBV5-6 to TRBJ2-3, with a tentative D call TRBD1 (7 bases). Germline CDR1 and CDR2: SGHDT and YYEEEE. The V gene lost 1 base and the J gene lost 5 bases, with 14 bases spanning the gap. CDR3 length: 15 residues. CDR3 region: CASSLSGGRRDTQYF. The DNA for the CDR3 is TGTGCCAGCAGCTTGTCAGGGGGGCGTAGAGATACGCAGTATTTT.

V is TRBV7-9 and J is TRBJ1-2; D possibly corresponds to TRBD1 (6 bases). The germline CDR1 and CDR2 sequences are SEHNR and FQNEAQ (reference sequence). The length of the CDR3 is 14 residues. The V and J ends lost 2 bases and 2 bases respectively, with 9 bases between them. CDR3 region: CASSLSGQNYGYTF. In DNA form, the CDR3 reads TGTGCCAGCAGCTTATCCGGACAGAACTATGGCTACACCTTC.

CDR3 sequence (DNA): TGTGCCAGCAGCCCTGAAGGGGGGAACACTGAAGCTTTCTTT. This gives the protein CASSPEGGNTEAFF. This sequence joins TRBV13 and TRBJ1-1; possibly TRBD1 for D (6 bases). V lost 5 bases and J lost 1, with 11 bases in between. This CDR3 has 14 residues. The germline V gene has CDR1 PRHDT and CDR2 FYEKMQ (reference sequence). Full variable domain (missing parts from reference TRBV13 and TRBJ1-1): AAGVIQSPRHLIKEKRETATLKCYPIPRHDTVYWYQQGPGQDPQFLISFYEKMQSDKGSIPDRFSAQQFSDYHSELNMSSLELGDSALYFCASSPEGGNTEAFFGQGTRLTVV.

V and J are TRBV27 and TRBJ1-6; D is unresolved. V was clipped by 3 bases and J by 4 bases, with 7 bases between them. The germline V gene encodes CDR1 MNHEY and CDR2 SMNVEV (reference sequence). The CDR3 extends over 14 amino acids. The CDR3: CASSFSGYNSPLHF. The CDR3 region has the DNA TGTGCCAGCAGTTTTAGCGGTTATAATTCACCCCTCCACTTT.

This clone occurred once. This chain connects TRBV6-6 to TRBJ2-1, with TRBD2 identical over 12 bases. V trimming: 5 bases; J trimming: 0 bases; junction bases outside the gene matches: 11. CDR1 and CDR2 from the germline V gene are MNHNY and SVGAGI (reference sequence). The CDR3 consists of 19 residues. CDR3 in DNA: TGTGCCAGCAGTCCCGGACTAGCGGGGACCACTACCTCCTACAATGAGCAGTTCTTC. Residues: CASSPGLAGTTTSYNEQFF.

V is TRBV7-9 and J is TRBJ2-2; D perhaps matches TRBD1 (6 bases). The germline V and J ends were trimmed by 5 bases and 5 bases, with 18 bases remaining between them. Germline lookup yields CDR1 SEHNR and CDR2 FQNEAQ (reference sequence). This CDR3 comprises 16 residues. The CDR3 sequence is CASSQGTGKRTGELFF. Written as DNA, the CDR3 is TGTGCCAGCAGCCAGGGGACCGGGAAAAGGACCGGGGAGCTGTTTTTT.

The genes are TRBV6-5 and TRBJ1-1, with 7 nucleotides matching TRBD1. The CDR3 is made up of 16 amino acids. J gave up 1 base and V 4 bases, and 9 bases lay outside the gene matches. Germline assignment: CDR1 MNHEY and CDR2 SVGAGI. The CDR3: CASSSTGYVRNTEAFF. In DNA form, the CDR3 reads TGTGCCAGCAGTTCGACAGGGTATGTCAGGAACACTGAAGCTTTCTTT.